The entry below describes one TCR beta chain. Its antigen remains unidentified. The junction departs from the called germline gene at one end, perhaps through a read error. This record belongs to a study of glioma-infiltrating T cells. Broader study findings: Tissue-blood divergence was below expectation in non-neoplastic patients, above in gliomas. Only very few CDR3 sequences appeared in both tissue and blood.

Germline values: CDR1 MGHRA, CDR2 YSYEKL. CDR3 length equals 16 residues. The iRepertoire nested amplicon-rescue multiplex PCR amplified TCR alpha and beta CDR3s from RNA. Tissue mRNA or PBMC total RNA, roughly 95-400 ng, went into one-step reverse transcription and amplification. A single record per CDR3 protein comes from TCRdb applying MiXCR to the multiplex PCR reads. This table holds about 140,000 distinct CDR3 sequences, around 42% found once. Sequencing was done on a sample of glioma tissue, nonneoplastic brain tissue, or PBMCs (not recorded which). The J gene is TRBJ2-1, the V gene TRBV4-1; D remains ambiguous. The sequence was collected from a human donor with low-grade glioma or glioblastoma, undergoing nonglioma brain surgery, or in good health (not recorded which). CDR3 nucleotides: TGCGCCAGCAGCCAATCAAACCGGGTTCGATACAATGAGCAGTCCTTC. Amino acids: CASSQSNRVRYNEQSF.